This TCR beta chain was recovered during a study of T cells in Graves' hyperthyroidism and ophthalmopathy. What was amplified from RNA transcripts were TCR beta CDR3 regions. HTBI primers were employed in a first-round RT-PCR of the TCR CDR3. TCRdb used MiXCR to reprocess the multiplex PCR reads, holding one entry per CDR3 protein. Seen here are about 640,000 distinct CDR3 sequences, roughly 20% observed once, and the top ten hold 30% to 40%. This clonotype was detected ten times or more. The CDR3 is made up of 17 amino acids. The germline V gene encodes CDR1 MDHEN and CDR2 SYDVKM. Germline trimming cut 6 bases from V and 6 bases from J; bases unmatched to any gene: 15.

V and J are TRBV28 and TRBJ2-2; 8 positions match TRBD2. The sequence came from a man aged 30 to 39 with Graves' ophthalmopathy. The sequenced sample consisted of blood. The DNA for the CDR3 is TGTGCCAGCAGCCGGGGACTAGTCCTCACCGGGGCCGGGGAGCTGTTTTTT. It is translated as CASSRGLVLTGAGELFF. Looking up the rest from reference TRBV28 and TRBJ2-2 gives the full variable domain: DVKVTQSSRYLVKRTGEKVFLECVQDMDHENMFWYRQDPGLGLRLIYFSYDVKMKEKGDIPEGYSVSREKKERFSLILESASTNQTSMYLCASSRGLVLTGAGELFFGEGSRLTVL.